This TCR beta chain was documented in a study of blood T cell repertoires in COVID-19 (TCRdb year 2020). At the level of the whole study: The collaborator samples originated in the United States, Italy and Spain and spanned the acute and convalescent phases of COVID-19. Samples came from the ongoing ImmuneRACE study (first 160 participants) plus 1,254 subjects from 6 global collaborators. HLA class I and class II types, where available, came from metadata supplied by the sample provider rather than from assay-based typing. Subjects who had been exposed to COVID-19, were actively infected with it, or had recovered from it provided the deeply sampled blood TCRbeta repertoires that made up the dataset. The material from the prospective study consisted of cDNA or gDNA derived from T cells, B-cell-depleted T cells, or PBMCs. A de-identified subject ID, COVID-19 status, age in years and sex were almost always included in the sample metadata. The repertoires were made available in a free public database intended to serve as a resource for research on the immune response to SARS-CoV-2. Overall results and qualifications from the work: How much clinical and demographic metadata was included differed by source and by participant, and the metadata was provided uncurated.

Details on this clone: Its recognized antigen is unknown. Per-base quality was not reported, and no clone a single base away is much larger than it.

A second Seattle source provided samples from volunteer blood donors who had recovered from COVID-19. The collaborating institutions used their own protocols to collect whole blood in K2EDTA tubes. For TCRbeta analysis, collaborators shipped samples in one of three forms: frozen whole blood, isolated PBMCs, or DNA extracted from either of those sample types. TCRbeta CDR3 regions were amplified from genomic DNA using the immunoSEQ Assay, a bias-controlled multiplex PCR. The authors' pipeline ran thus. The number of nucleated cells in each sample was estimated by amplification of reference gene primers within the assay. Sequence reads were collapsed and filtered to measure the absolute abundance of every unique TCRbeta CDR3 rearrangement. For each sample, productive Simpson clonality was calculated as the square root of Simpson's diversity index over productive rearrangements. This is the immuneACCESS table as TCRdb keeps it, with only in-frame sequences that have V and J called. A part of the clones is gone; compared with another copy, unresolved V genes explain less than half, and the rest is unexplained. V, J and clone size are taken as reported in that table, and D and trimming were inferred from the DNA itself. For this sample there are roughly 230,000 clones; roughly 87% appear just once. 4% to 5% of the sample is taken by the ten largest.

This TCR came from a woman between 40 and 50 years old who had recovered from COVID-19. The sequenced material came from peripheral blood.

The CDR3 amino acid sequence is: CASSETVDYGYTF. The bases are TGTGCCAGCAGTGAGACAGTAGACTATGGCTACACCTTC. The rearrangement combines TRBV6-1 with TRBJ1-2; a tentative D call is TRBD1 (5 bases match). There are 13 amino acids in the CDR3, from cysteine to phenylalanine inclusive. Kept here is only the CDR3 DNA, which spans 39 bases and is read in frame from base 1. Trimming takes 3 bases from V and 3 bases from J, and the germline ends sit 8 bases apart. Sequences MNHNS (CDR1) and SASEGT (CDR2) are obtained from the germline V gene.